This T cell receptor beta chain was obtained from a study of T-cell reconstitution after alpha-beta-depleted transplantation in children. As it was prepared, the TCRbeta library received unique molecular identifiers. TCRdb called the PCR reads again in MiXCR, with one record for every CDR3 protein. The data hold a few hundred thousand distinct CDR3 sequences, with approximately 42% observed a single time. This clonotype was observed many times. Its specificity is not known. With 0 bases removed from V and 9 bases from J, the gap between germline ends came to 13 bases. The CDR3 has 14 residues. CDR1 is SGDLS and CDR2 is YYNGEE in the germline V gene. Study-level results: Diversity and T-cell counts at one year after transplant derived mostly from new T cells. In patients about two months after transplant, alpha-beta T cells reportedly arose from several hundred expanded graft clones.

The chain employs TRBV9 and TRBJ2-1; tentatively, D is TRBD2 (6 bases). This TCR was recovered from a girl aged 2 to 10 with aplastic anemia, due to receive a stem cell transplant. The specimen comprised PBMCs, sampled before TCRalphabeta/CD19-depleted stem cell transplant. The CDR3: CASSVVEGKVEQFF. The DNA of the CDR3 is TGTGCCAGCAGCGTAGTGGAGGGAAAAGTTGAGCAGTTCTTC.